This T cell receptor beta chain was captured by sequencing in a study of TIL therapy for anti-PD-1-resistant metastatic lung cancer. Study in general: Progressing patients received lymphodepletion, expanded TIL infusion and IL-2. Patients had a median age of around 56 years (range about 38-85).

With respect to this clone: Antigen: not known.

CDR3 length: 14 residues. Trimming stripped 0 bases from V and 6 bases from J, with 11 bases between. Germline V gene lookup returns CDR1 SGHTA and CDR2 FQGTGA. Study results and caveats: The baseline peripheral repertoire was partially replaced by infused TIL clonotypes that later decayed.

Regarding time point: pre-treatment sample, taken before nivolumab and TIL therapy. Sequencing used immunoSEQ v3. This table comes from immunoSEQ multiplex PCR, and its TCRdb copy is limited to in-frame clones, with some not included. Here the sample spans approximately 60,000 clones, roughly 80% being singletons. The genes are TRBV7-3 and TRBJ1-1; D is unclear. This clonotype was obtained from a person between 25 and 79 years old with non-small cell lung cancer. Sequenced here: blood, sampled at baseline. The CDR3 region has the DNA TGTGCCAGCAGCTTAACTCTGGGCTCCCCTGAAGCTTTCTTT. It is translated as CASSLTLGSPEAFF.